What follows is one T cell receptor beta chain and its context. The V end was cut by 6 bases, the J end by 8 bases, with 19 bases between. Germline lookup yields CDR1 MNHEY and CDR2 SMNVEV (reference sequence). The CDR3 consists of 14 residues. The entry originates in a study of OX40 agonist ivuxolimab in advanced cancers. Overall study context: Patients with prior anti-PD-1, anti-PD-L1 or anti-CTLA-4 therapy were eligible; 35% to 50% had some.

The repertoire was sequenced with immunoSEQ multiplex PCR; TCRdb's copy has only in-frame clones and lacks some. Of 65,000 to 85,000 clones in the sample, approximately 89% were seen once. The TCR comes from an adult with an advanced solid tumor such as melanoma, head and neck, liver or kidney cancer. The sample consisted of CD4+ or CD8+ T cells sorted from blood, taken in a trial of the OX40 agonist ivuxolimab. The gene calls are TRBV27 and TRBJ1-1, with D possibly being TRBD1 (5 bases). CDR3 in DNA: TGTGCCAGCAGCCCCTGGGGTGGGGGAGCGGAAGCTTTCTTT. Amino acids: CASSPWGGGAEAFF.